This T cell receptor beta chain was found in a study of OX40 agonist ivuxolimab in advanced cancers. The overall study: A male proportion of approximately 80% was recorded, with mean age roughly 62 years and range 23 to 79.

Clones were read by immunoSEQ multiplex PCR, and TCRdb kept only the in-frame ones, dropping some. The sample has 77,000 or so clones, 85% to 90% seen once. The CDR3 extends over 14 amino acids. Germline lookup yields CDR1 MNHNS and CDR2 SASEGT. Trimming stripped 7 bases from V and 4 bases from J, with 14 bases between. The TCR sequence derives from an adult with an advanced solid tumor such as melanoma, head and neck, liver or kidney cancer. The sample was CD4+ or CD8+ T cells sorted from blood, taken in a trial of the OX40 agonist ivuxolimab. The chain has TRBV6-1 and TRBJ1-5; perhaps TRBD1 as D (6 bases). The CDR3 is CASIPGHQNQPQHF. The CDR3 DNA reads TGTGCCAGCATCCCGGGACACCAGAATCAGCCCCAGCATTTT.